This TCR beta chain was found in a study of cytomegalovirus exposure and HLA in healthy donors. General observations from the study: In vitro experiments confirmed that a few CMV-associated chains were specific for CMV antigens.

Researchers ran the PCR with 60 Vbeta and 13 Jbeta primers. Assay used: immunoSEQ multiplex PCR; TCRdb lists only in-frame clones, some missing. Among fewer than 150,000 clones, 70% to 75% were seen once, and the ten largest hold over 13%. The CDR3 sequence is 13 residues long. With V trimmed by 11 bases and J by 5 bases, 9 bases remained unmatched. Germline assignment: CDR1 MNHEY and CDR2 SVGAGI. Concerning this clone itself: The antigen remains unidentified.

The sequenced sample was PBMCs. This chain connects TRBV6-5 to TRBJ2-5, with 9 bases that match TRBD2. The TCR comes from a human donor in good health. The CDR3 spells CAGNSGRRETQYF. The CDR3 bases are TGTGCCGGAAATAGCGGGAGAAGGGAGACCCAGTACTTC.